The 17 T cell receptor beta chains reported below all come from one sample, sequenced in a study of blood T cells in healthy people across ages. Then a second PCR, running roughly 6 to 11 cycles, was carried out with a sample-barcoded 5' primer and a J-beta primer mix. Each CDR3 protein is one row after TCRdb ran MiXCR on the 5' RACE reads. The table lists roughly 800,000 distinct CDR3 sequences, about 34% of them singletons, with 10% to 15% in the top ten. Sequenced: blood. Receptors were obtained from a young man in good health.

In its sample, this clonotype was seen a few times. J is TRBJ2-3 and V is TRBV7-2; TRBD1 is a possible D gene (5 bases). Germline V CDR1 and CDR2: SGHTA, FQGNSA. CDR3 length equals 14 residues. The V end lost 1 base, the J end lost 6 bases, and 11 bases lay between the germline ends. The CDR3 DNA follows: TGTGCCAGCAGCTTAGGGGCCAGGGTGGATACGCAGTATTTT. Translating it yields CASSLGARVDTQYF.

A word on this clonotype: At one end the junction does not follow the germline gene, possibly because of a read error. The chain combines TRBV7-2 with TRBJ1-2; D is unresolved. The CDR3 is made up of 15 amino acids. CDR1 is SGHTA and CDR2 is FQGNSA in the germline V gene. CDR3 region: CANSLDRSSRPGYTF. CDR3 nucleotides: TGTGCCAACAGCTTAGATAGGTCCTCTAGGCCTGGCTACACCTTC.

V is TRBV6-6 and J is TRBJ2-3; D might be TRBD2 (5 bases). The CDR3 runs to 17 residues. From germline, CDR1 is MNHNY and CDR2 SVGAGI (reference sequence). Deletions cut 6 bases from V and 0 bases from J, with 19 bases between. CDR3 bases: TGTGCCAGCAGGATACGGGGTCTATTAGGTAGCACAGATACGCAGTATTTT. It translates to CASRIRGLLGSTDTQYF.

V gene TRBV20-1 combines with J gene TRBJ2-5, with TRBD2 matching over 7 bases. This CDR3 has 14 amino acids. CDR1 is DFQATT, CDR2 SNEGSKA, per germline (reference sequence). V was clipped by 6 bases and J by 3 bases; unmatched bases: 10. The CDR3 reads CSAGSRTSKETQYF. Written as DNA, the CDR3 is TGCAGTGCAGGGTCCCGGACTAGTAAAGAGACCCAGTACTTC.

This clonotype was counted many times. The rearrangement uses TRBV4-2 and TRBJ2-1, with D unclear. The CDR3 extends over 14 amino acids. Germline loops: CDR1 LGHNA, CDR2 YNFKEQ. V gave up 4 bases and J gave up 4 bases, with 11 bases separating them. The CDR3 reads CASSPPAKYNEQFF. The CDR3 DNA follows: TGTGCCAGCAGCCCTCCAGCCAAGTACAATGAGCAGTTCTTC.

The rearrangement links TRBV7-6 to TRBJ2-1; D unclear. The CDR3 consists of 11 residues. Trimming removed 5 bases at V and 12 bases at J, with 11 bases between. Germline V gene data show CDR1 as SGHVS and CDR2 as FNYEAQ. CDR3 residues: CASSRGDGQFF. CDR3 nucleotides: TGTGCCAGCAGCCGAGGAGATGGGCAGTTCTTC.

This clonotype has more than one count but fewer than ten. This rearrangement joins TRBV12-3 or TRBV12-4 to TRBJ1-2, with 9 bases aligning to TRBD1. With 5 bases clipped from V and 8 bases from J, the junction kept 6 bases outside the gene matches. This CDR3 spans 13 amino acids. CDR3 nucleotides: TGTGCCAGCAGTAAAGGGACAGGGAGGGGCTACACCTTC. Residues: CASSKGTGRGYTF.

This clonotype showed up just a few times. This chain joins TRBV20-1 and TRBJ1-3; D might be TRBD1 (5 bases). Per the germline V gene, CDR1 is DFQATT and CDR2 is SNEGSKA (reference sequence). Deletions cut 6 bases from V and 4 bases from J, with 16 bases between. The CDR3 has 14 amino acids. CDR3 sequence: CSASPGEFGNTIYF. In DNA form, the CDR3 reads TGCAGTGCATCCCCGGGGGAGTTCGGAAACACCATATATTTT.

In its sample, this clonotype was seen a few times. The J gene is TRBJ2-3, the V gene TRBV6-5; D is possibly TRBD2 (5 bases). The germline CDR1 and CDR2 sequences are MNHEY and SVGAGI. The CDR3 is made up of 16 amino acids. Trimming removed 1 base at V and 0 bases at J, with 11 bases between. CDR3 sequence reads: CASSYWGVKSTDTQYF. Here the CDR3 DNA reads TGTGCCAGCAGTTACTGGGGAGTAAAAAGCACAGATACGCAGTATTTT.

This chain links TRBV7-2 with TRBJ1-1; D unclear. V was clipped by 5 bases and J by 4 bases, with 14 bases between them. The CDR3 runs 14 residues. Germline V gene data show CDR1 as SGHTA and CDR2 as FQGNSA. In nucleotides, the CDR3 is TGTGCCAGCAGCCCCATGGCCCGGCCCACTGAAGCTTTCTTT. This codes for CASSPMARPTEAFF.

This clonotype was picked up many times. The chain recombines TRBV4-3 with TRBJ2-3; a weak D match, TRBD2 (5 bases). V was clipped by 0 bases and J by 6 bases, with 13 bases between them. The length of the CDR3 is 15 residues. The germline gives CDR1 LGHNA, CDR2 YSLEER. CDR3 sequence reads: CASSQDISSGDTQYF. CDR3 nucleotides: TGCGCCAGCAGCCAAGATATTTCCTCGGGGGATACGCAGTATTTT.

This clonotype has more than one count but fewer than ten. The gene calls are TRBV20-1 and TRBJ1-1; D uncertain. Germline CDR1 DFQATT, CDR2 SNEGSKA (reference sequence). Deletions cut 3 bases from V and 8 bases from J, with 19 bases between. The length of the CDR3 is 14 residues. For the CDR3, the DNA is TGCAGTGCTAGGGACGCCAGCGGTGGGAGGGAAGCTTTCTTT. It translates to CSARDASGGREAFF.

This rearrangement joins TRBV2 to TRBJ1-4; D gene unclear. The CDR3 consists of 13 residues. V lost 6 bases to trimming and J lost 1 base, with 6 bases between them. Germline CDR1 reads SNHLY; CDR2 reads FYNNEI. For the CDR3, the DNA is TGTGCCAGCAGGGGAGGAACTAATGAAAAACTGTTTTTT. Translated, it gives CASRGGTNEKLFF.

The chain uses TRBV20-1 and TRBJ2-3; 15 nucleotides match TRBD2. From germline, CDR1 is DFQATT and CDR2 SNEGSKA (reference sequence). The V and J ends lost 1 base and 1 base, in that order; junction bases with no gene match: 6. The CDR3 spans 18 residues. CDR3 region: CSARGTSGGEYRTDTQYF. The CDR3 DNA reads as TGCAGTGCTAGAGGGACTAGCGGGGGGGAGTACCGCACAGATACGCAGTATTTT.

The chain couples TRBV30 to TRBJ2-4; 7 positions agree with TRBD1. The V gene end was trimmed by 6 bases and the J gene end by 8 bases; junction bases not matched to a gene: 10. Germline CDR1 is GTSNPN and CDR2 is SVGIG (reference sequence). The CDR3 spans 13 residues. CDR3 in DNA: TGTGCCTGCTCCGGGACAGAACTGTACATTCAGTACTTC. This translates into CACSGTELYIQYF.

The V gene is TRBV5-6, the J gene TRBJ2-7; D possibly uses TRBD1 or TRBD2 (5 bases each). V dropped 8 bases and J dropped 7 bases, with 28 bases sitting between them. Germline V gene data show CDR1 as SGHDT and CDR2 as YYEEEE. The CDR3 sequence is 16 residues long. The CDR3 is CASSSTKDSIYNEQYF. The CDR3 DNA sequence: TGTGCCAGTAGTTCGACTAAAGACAGCATCTACAATGAGCAGTACTTC. The whole variable domain, filled in from reference TRBV5-6 and TRBJ2-7, reads DAGVTQSPTHLIKTRGQQVTLRCSPKSGHDTVSWYQQALGQGPQFIFQYYEEEERQRGNFPDRFSGHQFPNYSSELNVNALLLGDSALYLCASSSTKDSIYNEQYFGPGTRLTVT.

This clonotype has more than one count but fewer than ten. The chain links TRBV20-1 to TRBJ1-2; no reliable D call. Germline V gene data show CDR1 as DFQATT and CDR2 as SNEGSKA (reference sequence). This CDR3 region has 14 residues. V lost 0 bases and J 4 bases, leaving 12 bases between the germline ends. The CDR3 loop reads CSARDTGRIYGYTF. The CDR3, as DNA: TGCAGTGCTAGAGATACCGGCAGGATCTATGGCTACACCTTC.